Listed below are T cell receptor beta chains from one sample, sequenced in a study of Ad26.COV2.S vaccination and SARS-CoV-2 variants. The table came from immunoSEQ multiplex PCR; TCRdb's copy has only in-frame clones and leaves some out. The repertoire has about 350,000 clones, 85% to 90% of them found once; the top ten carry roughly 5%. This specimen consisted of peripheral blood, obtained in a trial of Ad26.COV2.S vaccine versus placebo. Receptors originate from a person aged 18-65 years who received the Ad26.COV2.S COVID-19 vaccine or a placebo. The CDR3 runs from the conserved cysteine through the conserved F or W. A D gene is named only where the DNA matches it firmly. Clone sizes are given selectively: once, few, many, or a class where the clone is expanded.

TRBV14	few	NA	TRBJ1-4	TGTGCCAGCAGCCAATCCATTAATGAAAAACTGTTTTTT	CASSQSINEKLFF
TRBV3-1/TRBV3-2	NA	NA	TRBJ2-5	TGTGCCAGCAGCCAAGAAGGGGAGTTGATGGAGACCCAGTACTTC	CASSQEGELMETQYF
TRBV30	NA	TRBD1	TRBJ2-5	TGTGCCTGGAGTAAAGGGGGCCTTATCCAAGAGACCCAGTACTTC	CAWSKGGLIQETQYF
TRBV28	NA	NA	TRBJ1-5	TGTGCCAGCAGCCGGAATCAGCCCCAGCATTTT	CASSRNQPQHF
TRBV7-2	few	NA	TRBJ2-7	TGTGCCAGCAGCTTGTCGAGGTCCTACGAGCAGTACTTC	CASSLSRSYEQYF
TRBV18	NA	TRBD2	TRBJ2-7	TGTGCCAGCTCACAAACTAGCGTAGTCCCTACCGAGCAGTACTTC	CASSQTSVVPTEQYF
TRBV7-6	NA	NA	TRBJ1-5	TGTGCCAGCAGCTTAGCGGGAGGCAGGGGAGGCCAGCCCCAGCATTTT	CASSLAGGRGGQPQHF
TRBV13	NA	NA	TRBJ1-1	TGTGCCAGCAGCTCCTACGGGGCGAACACTGAAGCTTTCTTT	CASSSYGANTEAFF
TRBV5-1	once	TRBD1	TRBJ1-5	TGCGCCAGCAGCTTCGGGGACAGACAGGATCAGCCCCAGCATTTT	CASSFGDRQDQPQHF
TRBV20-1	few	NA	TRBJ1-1	TGCAGTGCTAGGGTAAACACTGAAGCTTTCTTT	CSARVNTEAFF
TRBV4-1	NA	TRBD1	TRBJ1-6	TGCGCCAGCAGCCGAGACAGGGGAGCTAATTCACCCCTCCACTTT	CASSRDRGANSPLHF
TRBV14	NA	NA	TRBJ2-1	TGTGCCAGCAGCCAAGATCATCCCAATAGCTCCTACAATGAGCAGTTCTTC	CASSQDHPNSSYNEQFF
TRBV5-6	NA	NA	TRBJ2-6	TGTGCCAGCAGCTTGTCAGACCAGGGGGGCGTCCTGACTTTC	CASSLSDQGGVLTF
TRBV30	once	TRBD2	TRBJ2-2	TGTGCCTGGACTAGCGGGAGCGGGTACACCGGGGAGCTGTTTTTT	CAWTSGSGYTGELFF
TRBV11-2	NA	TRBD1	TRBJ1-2	TGTGCCAGCAGCATAGACAGGGGTGGGAACTATGGCTACACCTTC	CASSIDRGGNYGYTF
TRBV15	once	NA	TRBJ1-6	TGTGCCACCAGCAGAGCCCCCAGGGGATGGGATTCACCCCTCCACTTT	CATSRAPRGWDSPLHF
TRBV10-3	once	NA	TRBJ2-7	TGTGCCACCGGCCGGGAACTACACTACGAGCAGTACTTC	CATGRELHYEQYF
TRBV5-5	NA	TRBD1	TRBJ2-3	TGTGCCAGCAGCTTAAGGGACAGGGGGAGGGTTACAGATACGCAGTATTTT	CASSLRDRGRVTDTQYF
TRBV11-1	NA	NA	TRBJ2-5	TGTGCCAGCATGGAGGGGCCGGGAGAGACCCAGTACTTC	CASMEGPGETQYF
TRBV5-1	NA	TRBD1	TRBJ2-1	TGCGCCAGCACCCCGTCGGGACAGGGAGGCAATGAGCAGTTCTTC	CASTPSGQGGNEQFF
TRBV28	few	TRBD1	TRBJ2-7	TGTGCCAGCAGTTTACCTCGGACACGGACAGGTGAGCAGTACTTC	CASSLPRTRTGEQYF
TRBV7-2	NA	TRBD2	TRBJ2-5	TGTGCCACCAAAATCGGCGGGGGGGAAGAGACCCAGTACTTC	CATKIGGGEETQYF
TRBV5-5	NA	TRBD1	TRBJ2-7	TGTGCCAGCAGATTGGGACAGGGGCGGCGAGACGGTTTCTACGAGCAGTACTTC	CASRLGQGRRDGFYEQYF
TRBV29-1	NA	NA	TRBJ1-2	TGCAGCGTTGCCAACTATGGCTACACCTTC	CSVANYGYTF
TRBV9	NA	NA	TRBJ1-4	TGTGCCAGCAGCCCTTCTGGGGTGAATGAAAAACTGTTTTTT	CASSPSGVNEKLFF
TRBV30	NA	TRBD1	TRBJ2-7	TGTGCCTGGAGTGTATCCGGACAGGAGTCCTACGAGCAGTACTTC	CAWSVSGQESYEQYF
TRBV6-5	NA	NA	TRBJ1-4	TGTGCCAGCAGAACTTTCGAGGAAAAACTGTTTTTT	CASRTFEEKLFF
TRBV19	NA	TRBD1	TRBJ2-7	TGTGCCAGTAGTAAAGCTGGCAGGGGGTACGAGCAGTACTTC	CASSKAGRGYEQYF
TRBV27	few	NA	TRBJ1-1	TGTGCCAGCAGTTCTCACCTGAACACTGAAGCTTTCTTT	CASSSHLNTEAFF
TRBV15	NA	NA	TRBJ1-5	TGTGCCACCAGCAGAGGGGGAAGCAATCAGCCCCAGCATTTT	CATSRGGSNQPQHF
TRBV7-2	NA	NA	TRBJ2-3	TGTGCCAGCAGCTTATTGAGGGGATCAGATACGCAGTATTTT	CASSLLRGSDTQYF
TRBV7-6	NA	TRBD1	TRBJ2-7	TGTGCCAGCAGCCTCGGGACAGGAGCCTACGAGCAGTACTTC	CASSLGTGAYEQYF
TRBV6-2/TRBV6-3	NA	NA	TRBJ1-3	TGTGCCAGCAGTTACGGCGCTGGAAACACCATATATTTT	CASSYGAGNTIYF
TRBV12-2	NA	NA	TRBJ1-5	TGTGCAAGTCGCCTGAAGACAGGCAATCAGCCCCAGCATTTT	CASRLKTGNQPQHF
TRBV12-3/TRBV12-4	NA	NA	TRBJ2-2	TGTGCCAGCAGTTTACCCACCGGGGAGCTGTTTTTT	CASSLPTGELFF
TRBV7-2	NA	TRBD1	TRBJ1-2	TGTGCCAGCAGCCGCGAGACAGGGGACTATGGCTACACCTTC	CASSRETGDYGYTF
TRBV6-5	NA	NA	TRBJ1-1	TGTGCCAGCAGTTACTTAATGGGGTCTGAAGCTTTCTTT	CASSYLMGSEAFF
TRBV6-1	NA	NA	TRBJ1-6	TGTGCCAGCAGTGAAGCAGTGCTCGTTGGTAATTCACCCCTCCACTTT	CASSEAVLVGNSPLHF
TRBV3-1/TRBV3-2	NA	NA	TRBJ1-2	TGTGCCAGCAGCCCGAGCCTCATTCACAGGGTCGCCGTCTATGGCTACACCTTC	CASSPSLIHRVAVYGYTF
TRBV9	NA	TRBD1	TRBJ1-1	TGTGCCAGCAGCGACGGGTTATCCAAGGGGGCGAGTACTGAAGCTTTCTTT	CASSDGLSKGASTEAFF
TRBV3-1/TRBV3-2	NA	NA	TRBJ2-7	TGTGCCAGCAGCCAAGTTAGCGAGCAGTACTTC	CASSQVSEQYF
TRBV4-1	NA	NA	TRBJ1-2	TGCGCCAGCAGCCAACTCTGGGTGAGTGGTGCTAACTATGGCTACACCTTC	CASSQLWVSGANYGYTF
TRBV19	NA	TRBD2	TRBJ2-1	TGTGCCACTAGCCGAGCGGGAGGGGCCTACAATGAGCAGTTCTTC	CATSRAGGAYNEQFF
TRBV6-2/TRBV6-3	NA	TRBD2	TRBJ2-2	TGTGCCAGCAGTAGACTAGCGGGAGTCGGGGAGCTGTTTTTT	CASSRLAGVGELFF
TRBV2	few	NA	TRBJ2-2	TGTGCCAGCAGTGATGTTTTTCGCACCGGGGAGCTGTTTTTT	CASSDVFRTGELFF